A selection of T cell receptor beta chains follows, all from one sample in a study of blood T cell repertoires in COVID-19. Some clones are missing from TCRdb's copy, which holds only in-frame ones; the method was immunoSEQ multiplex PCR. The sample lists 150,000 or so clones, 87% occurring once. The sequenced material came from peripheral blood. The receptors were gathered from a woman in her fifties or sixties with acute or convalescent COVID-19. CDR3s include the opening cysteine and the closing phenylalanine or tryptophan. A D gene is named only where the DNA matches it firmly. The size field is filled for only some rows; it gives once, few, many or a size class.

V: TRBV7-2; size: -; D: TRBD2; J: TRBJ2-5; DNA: TGTGCCAGCAGGATGCTAGCGGGGAACCAAGAGACCCAGTACTTC; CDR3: CASRMLAGNQETQYF
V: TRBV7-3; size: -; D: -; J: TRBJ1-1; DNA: TGTGCCAGCAGCTTAGTTGAAGAGCCAGCTTTCTTT; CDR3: CASSLVEEPAFF
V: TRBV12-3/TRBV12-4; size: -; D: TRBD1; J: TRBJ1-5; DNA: TGTGCCAGCAGCCTCCTAACAGGGGAACCCCAGCATTTT; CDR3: CASSLLTGEPQHF
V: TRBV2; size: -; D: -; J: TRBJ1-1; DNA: TGTGCCAGCACCGCCGTGAGCATGAACACTGAAGCTTTCTTT; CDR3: CASTAVSMNTEAFF
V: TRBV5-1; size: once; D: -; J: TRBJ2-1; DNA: TGCGCCAGCAGCTTGGGCTCCCAAGGGGATGAGCAGTTCTTC; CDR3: CASSLGSQGDEQFF
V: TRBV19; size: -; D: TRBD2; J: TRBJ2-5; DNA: TGTGCCAGTAGTACCCTAGCGGGAGAGGGGCCAGAGACCCAGTACTTC; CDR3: CASSTLAGEGPETQYF
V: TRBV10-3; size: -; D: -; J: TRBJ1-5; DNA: TGTGCCATCAGTGGGACAGCTAGCAATCAGCCCCAGCATTTT; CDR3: CAISGTASNQPQHF
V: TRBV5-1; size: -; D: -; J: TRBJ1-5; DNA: TGCGCCAGCAGCCCTACGGAACAGGGACCCCAGCATTTT; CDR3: CASSPTEQGPQHF
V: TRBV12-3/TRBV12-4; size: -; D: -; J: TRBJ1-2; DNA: TGTGCCAGCAGCTCCGACACCGCCCTTGGCTACACCTTC; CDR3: CASSSDTALGYTF
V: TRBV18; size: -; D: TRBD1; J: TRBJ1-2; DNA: TGTGCCAGCTCACCACCGGTTACGGACAGGGCCGGCTACACCTTC; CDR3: CASSPPVTDRAGYTF
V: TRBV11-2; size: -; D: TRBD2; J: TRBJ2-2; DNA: TGTGCCAGCAGCTGGACTAGCGGGAGTGGCGGGGAGCTGTTTTTT; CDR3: CASSWTSGSGGELFF